Below, 26 T cell receptor beta chains from the same sample are listed, as sequenced in a study of memory CD8 T cells in hepatitis C reinfection. Noted time point: late/post reinfection, 12 to 24 weeks after detection. Sorted cells were sequenced directly ex vivo without any in vitro expansion. The protocol was immunoSEQ multiplex PCR, while the TCRdb copy is restricted to in-frame clones and leaves out a portion. The table records tens of thousands of clones, 85% to 90% of them present only once. The sample consisted of naive CD8+ T cells sorted from blood. The receptors were sampled from a man between 18 and 35 years old with hepatitis C virus infection.

The chain employs TRBV5-1 and TRBJ2-7, with TRBD2 identical over 13 bases. This CDR3 has 14 residues. CDR1 is SGHRS, CDR2 YFSETQ, per germline. J lost 7 bases, V lost 4 bases, and 5 bases had no gene match. The CDR3 here is CASSQGLAGSEQYF. The CDR3 DNA is TGCGCCAGCAGCCAGGGACTAGCGGGAAGTGAGCAGTACTTC.

The chain joins TRBV7-9 to TRBJ2-7; D possibly corresponds to TRBD1 (5 bases). In germline, CDR1 is SEHNR, CDR2 FQNEAQ (reference sequence). This CDR3 spans 13 amino acids. V lost 4 bases to trimming and J lost 1 base, with 8 bases between them. This CDR3 reads CASSSGISYEQYF. The CDR3 nucleotides are TGTGCCAGCAGCTCAGGGATTTCCTACGAGCAGTACTTC.

V usage is TRBV6-5 and J usage is TRBJ2-1; TRBD2 matches 9 bases. Germline V gene sequence: CDR1 MNHEY, CDR2 SVGAGI. This CDR3 has 16 amino acids. V shed 2 bases, J shed 7 bases, and the junction held 9 bases outside the gene matches. CDR3 loop: CASSYRLSGSTNEQFF. The CDR3 nucleotides read TGTGCCAGCAGTTACCGGCTTAGCGGGAGTACGAATGAGCAGTTCTTC.

This clone appeared a single time. The V call is TRBV4-3, the J call TRBJ2-1, with 9 nucleotides matching TRBD2. This CDR3 is built from 15 residues. The trim removed 4 bases at V and 3 bases at J, leaving 4 bases unmatched. Germline V gene sequence: CDR1 LGHNA, CDR2 YSLEER. Here the CDR3 reads CASSLLLAGYNEQFF. The CDR3 DNA is TGCGCCAGCAGCCTCCTACTAGCGGGCTACAATGAGCAGTTCTTC.

The chain links TRBV19 to TRBJ1-1; possibly TRBD1 for D (5 bases). The V end lost 1 base, the J end lost 4 bases, and 10 bases lay between the germline ends. The germline gives CDR1 LNHDA, CDR2 SQIVND (reference sequence). The CDR3 sequence is 14 residues long. CDR3 sequence reads: CASSIVGEGTEAFF. In DNA, the CDR3 is TGTGCCAGTAGTATAGTGGGGGAGGGCACTGAAGCTTTCTTT.

This clone has only one observation. The genes are TRBV6-4 and TRBJ2-1; 8 nucleotides agree with TRBD2. This CDR3 region has 15 residues. Germline loops: CDR1 MRHNA, CDR2 SNTAGT. Losses at the gene ends were 2 bases for V and 4 bases for J; bases not matched to a gene: 4. CDR3 coding DNA: TGTGCCAGCAGTGACGGGCCTAGCGGGTACAATGAGCAGTTCTTC. It yields the protein CASSDGPSGYNEQFF.

V is TRBV19 and J is TRBJ1-3; no firm D call. V was shortened by 1 base and J by 0 bases, with 7 bases between the two germline ends. This CDR3 region has 15 residues. Per the germline V gene, CDR1 is LNHDA and CDR2 is SQIVND (reference sequence). The CDR3 bases are TGTGCCAGTAGTATAGGCGGATTCTCTGGAAACACCATATATTTT. Translating gives CASSIGGFSGNTIYF.

This chain joins TRBV27 and TRBJ2-1; tentative D call: TRBD1 (5 bases). V lost 5 bases, J lost 0 bases, and 14 bases lay in between. Germline values: CDR1 MNHEY, CDR2 SMNVEV (reference sequence). This CDR3 region has 16 residues. CDR3 DNA: TGTGCCAGCAGTCCCAGGGTGATGAGCTCCTACAATGAGCAGTTCTTC. Amino acids: CASSPRVMSSYNEQFF.

CDR3: CASSASGTVYEQYV. CDR3 bases: TGTGCCAGCAGCGCCTCCGGGACAGTCTACGAGCAGTACGTC. This chain joins TRBV7-8 and TRBJ2-7; 7 bases are shared with TRBD1. The germline V gene encodes CDR1 SGHVS and CDR2 FQNEAQ. CDR3 length: 14 residues. J gave up 3 bases and V 5 bases, and 7 bases lay outside the gene matches.

CDR3 amino acids: CASTYQTGGNTGELFF. The CDR3 nucleotides are TGTGCCAGCACATACCAAACGGGGGGAAACACCGGGGAGCTGTTTTTT. The rearrangement uses TRBV2 and TRBJ2-2, with 7 positions matching TRBD2. The V segment lost 7 bases and the J segment 2 bases; nucleotides outside the gene matches: 10. Germline assignment: CDR1 SNHLY and CDR2 FYNNEI. This CDR3 region has 16 residues.

This chain uses TRBV6-6 with TRBJ2-5, with 8 positions matching TRBD2. This CDR3 comprises 16 residues. CDR1 MNHNY and CDR2 SVGAGI come from the germline V gene (reference sequence). V lost 6 bases and J lost 5; bases outside the gene matches: 14. The CDR3 DNA reads TGTGCCAGCAGGGAGCGGACTAGCCCGGCGCGGGAGACCCAGTACTTC. It specifies CASRERTSPARETQYF.

J is TRBJ2-1 and V is TRBV9; D unresolved. The CDR3 runs 15 residues. The germline V gene has CDR1 SGDLS and CDR2 YYNGEE. The V gene lost 0 bases and the J gene lost 1 base, with 8 bases spanning the gap. CDR3 amino acids: CASSVVGGSYNEQFF. DNA of the CDR3: TGTGCCAGCAGCGTAGTTGGCGGTTCCTACAATGAGCAGTTCTTC.

The chain joins TRBV28 to TRBJ1-5; 10 bases map to TRBD1. Germline lookup yields CDR1 MDHEN and CDR2 SYDVKM. The ends lost 5 bases at V and 2 bases at J; junction bases unmatched: 6. The CDR3 loop spans 16 amino acids. CDR3 DNA sequence: TGTGCCAGCAGTGGGGACAGGGGATCGGGCAATCAGCCCCAGCATTTT. Translated: CASSGDRGSGNQPQHF.

This rearrangement joins TRBV11-2 to TRBJ2-5; 9 bases are shared with TRBD1. The junction had 5 bases not matched to a gene; V was cut back by 4 bases and J by 5 bases. The CDR3 is 14 amino acids. Germline V gene data show CDR1 as SGHAT and CDR2 as FQNNGV. The DNA of the CDR3 is TGTGCCAGCAGCTCCACAGGGGGCCGTGAGACCCAGTACTTC. It yields the protein CASSSTGGRETQYF.

The rearrangement joins TRBV6-5 to TRBJ2-1; 7 nucleotides line up with TRBD2. In germline, CDR1 is MNHEY, CDR2 SVGAGI. The J segment lost 7 bases and the V segment lost 5 bases, leaving 11 bases of the junction unmatched. CDR3 length equals 15 residues. The CDR3 DNA is TGTGCCAGCAGTCCTGGACTAGGGGCGGGGAATGAGCAGTTCTTC. It encodes CASSPGLGAGNEQFF.

The chain is built from TRBV7-9 and TRBJ2-3, with D unclear. Trimming took 4 bases from V and 8 from J, leaving 7 bases between them. CDR3 length: 11 amino acids. Germline values: CDR1 SEHNR, CDR2 FQNEAQ (reference sequence). DNA for the CDR3: TGTGCCAGCAGCTGGGCAGGTACGCAGTATTTT. Its translation is CASSWAGTQYF.

Written as DNA, the CDR3 is TGTGCCAGCAGCATACAGGGGGCGAGCCAAACAGATACGCAGTATTTT. As protein: CASSIQGASQTDTQYF. The chain is built from TRBV5-6 and TRBJ2-3, with 9 bases that match TRBD1. Germline lookup yields CDR1 SGHDT and CDR2 YYEEEE. The CDR3 consists of 16 residues. J lost 3 bases, V lost 4 bases, and 9 bases had no gene match. Looking up the rest from reference TRBV5-6 and TRBJ2-3 gives the full variable domain: DAGVTQSPTHLIKTRGQQVTLRCSPKSGHDTVSWYQQALGQGPQFIFQYYEEEERQRGNFPDRFSGHQFPNYSSELNVNALLLGDSALYLCASSIQGASQTDTQYFGPGTRLTVL.

J is TRBJ2-7 and V is TRBV28; 9 nucleotides align to TRBD2. The CDR3 spans 14 residues. With V trimmed by 6 bases and J by 4 bases, 7 bases remained unmatched. CDR1 is MDHEN and CDR2 is SYDVKM in the germline V gene. CDR3 amino acids: CASRLAGVGYEQYF. In nucleotides, the CDR3 is TGTGCCAGCAGGTTAGCGGGAGTAGGTTACGAGCAGTACTTC.

This clone was seen once. The rearrangement uses TRBV13 and TRBJ2-1, with TRBD2 matching 13 bases. With 9 bases clipped from V and 3 bases from J, the junction kept 11 bases outside the gene matches. The CDR3 runs 17 residues. Germline V gene lookup returns CDR1 PRHDT and CDR2 FYEKMQ (reference sequence). The CDR3 DNA sequence: TGTGCCAGTTCTGGACTAGCGGGAGAAACATTCTACAATGAGCAGTTCTTC. Translating it yields CASSGLAGETFYNEQFF. The whole variable domain, remainder taken from reference TRBV13 and TRBJ2-1, is AAGVIQSPRHLIKEKRETATLKCYPIPRHDTVYWYQQGPGQDPQFLISFYEKMQSDKGSIPDRFSAQQFSDYHSELNMSSLELGDSALYFCASSGLAGETFYNEQFFGPGTRLTVL.

J is TRBJ2-5 and V is TRBV2, with D maybe TRBD2 (6 bases). The CDR3 sequence is 14 residues long. Germline loops: CDR1 SNHLY, CDR2 FYNNEI. The V end was cut by 1 base, the J end by 2 bases, with 8 bases between. CDR3 coding DNA: TGTGCCAGCAGTGAAGGGAGGGGTCAAGAGACCCAGTACTTC. As protein: CASSEGRGQETQYF.

Only one count was recorded for this clone. V usage is TRBV7-8 and J usage is TRBJ2-5, with TRBD1 matching 11 bases. With V trimmed by 2 bases and J by 0 bases, 5 bases remained unmatched. The CDR3 loop spans 17 amino acids. Germline values: CDR1 SGHVS, CDR2 FQNEAQ. This CDR3 reads CASSLTGTGGYQETQYF. The CDR3 DNA is TGTGCCAGCAGCTTAACCGGGACAGGGGGATACCAAGAGACCCAGTACTTC.

The rearrangement uses TRBV7-8 and TRBJ2-1; 14 bases align to TRBD2. Trimming at V came to 5 bases and at J to 0 bases, leaving 9 bases not matched to a gene. CDR3 size: 19 residues. CDR1 SGHVS and CDR2 FQNEAQ come from the germline V gene. As DNA, the CDR3 is TGTGCCAGCAGCCCAAGACTAGCGGGGGGGCAAACCTCCTACAATGAGCAGTTCTTC. Translation gives CASSPRLAGGQTSYNEQFF.

The CDR3 coding sequence is TGTGCCAGCAGTTCCCGGGACAGCCCATCCAATGAGCAGTTCTTC. This sequence encodes CASSSRDSPSNEQFF. This chain uses TRBV11-3 with TRBJ2-1; 7 nucleotides align to TRBD1. The CDR3 loop spans 15 amino acids. Germline V gives CDR1 SGHNT, CDR2 YENEEA. Trimming took 6 bases from V and 6 from J; bases not matched to a gene: 11. The full variable domain, in which reference TRBV11-3 and TRBJ2-1 provide the parts outside the CDR3, is EAGVVQSPRYKIIEKKQPVAFWCNPISGHNTLYWYLQNLGQGPELLIRYENEEAVDDSQLPKDRFSAERLKGVDSTLKIQPAELGDSAVYLCASSSRDSPSNEQFFGPGTRLTVL.

V gene TRBV6-5 combines with J gene TRBJ1-2; tentative D call: TRBD1 (6 bases). The CDR3 loop spans 14 amino acids. Germline loops: CDR1 MNHEY, CDR2 SVGAGI. Trimming removed 6 bases at V and 2 bases at J, with 13 bases between. The CDR3 is CASRPTGINYGYTF. The CDR3 nucleotides read TGTGCCAGCAGGCCGACAGGAATCAACTATGGCTACACCTTC.

This clone was seen more than once but under ten times. The chain recombines TRBV2 with TRBJ1-5; 9 bases map to TRBD1. This CDR3 has 15 amino acids. The V segment lost 1 base and the J segment 6 bases; nucleotides outside the gene matches: 4. Germline CDR1 and CDR2: SNHLY and FYNNEI. The CDR3 region is CASSEGTGGVQPQHF. As DNA, the CDR3 is TGTGCCAGCAGTGAAGGCACAGGGGGCGTTCAGCCCCAGCATTTT.

This clone has just one count. The rearrangement uses TRBV6-5 and TRBJ1-1; D is undetermined. This CDR3 is 13 amino acids long. Trimming took 6 bases from V and 6 from J, leaving 14 bases between them. Germline loops: CDR1 MNHEY, CDR2 SVGAGI. CDR3 protein: CASRSPISPEAFF. The CDR3 coding sequence is TGTGCCAGCAGGAGCCCGATTTCCCCTGAAGCTTTCTTT.